This is a list of T cell receptor beta chains from one sample in a study of shared clonotypes between healthy human individuals. Some clones are missing from TCRdb's copy, which holds only in-frame ones; the method was immunoSEQ multiplex PCR. The table lists over a million clones, roughly 96% of them singletons. Sequences were obtained from naive CD4+ T cells sorted from blood. The receptors derive from a man under 40 in good health. Both conserved end residues are part of each CDR3. Fields, in order: D gene, J gene, clone size, V gene, CDR3 protein, CDR3 DNA. D genes are given only for firm matches. Not all rows give a size; the values are once, few, many and, for expanded clones, a class.

d_call: NA; j_call: TRBJ1-4; clone_size: NA; v_call: TRBV6-5; cdr3_aa: CASSYSRAGTRKLFF; cdr3_nt: TGTGCCAGCAGTTACTCGAGAGCGGGGACACGAAAACTGTTTTTT
d_call: TRBD2; j_call: TRBJ2-6; clone_size: NA; v_call: TRBV7-6; cdr3_aa: CASSLIAGTPSGANVLTF; cdr3_nt: TGTGCCAGCAGCTTAATAGCGGGAACTCCCTCTGGGGCCAACGTCCTGACTTTC
d_call: NA; j_call: TRBJ2-3; clone_size: NA; v_call: TRBV12-5; cdr3_aa: CASGLSHGLDTQYF; cdr3_nt: TGTGCTAGTGGTTTGAGCCATGGGCTAGATACGCAGTATTTT
d_call: NA; j_call: TRBJ2-1; clone_size: NA; v_call: TRBV6-1; cdr3_aa: CASSEATVSYEQFF; cdr3_nt: TGTGCCAGCAGTGAAGCAACTGTTTCATATGAGCAGTTCTTC
d_call: TRBD1; j_call: TRBJ2-3; clone_size: NA; v_call: TRBV5-1; cdr3_aa: CASSSPPRTGSTDTQYF; cdr3_nt: TGCGCCAGCAGCTCGCCCCCTAGGACAGGTAGCACAGATACGCAGTATTTT
d_call: NA; j_call: TRBJ1-5; clone_size: few; v_call: TRBV2; cdr3_aa: CASRSNQPQHF; cdr3_nt: TGTGCCAGCCGGTCTAATCAGCCCCAGCATTTT
d_call: NA; j_call: TRBJ2-1; clone_size: NA; v_call: TRBV28; cdr3_aa: CASSSPPFGAPYNEQFF; cdr3_nt: TGTGCCAGCAGTTCCCCCCCGTTCGGGGCACCCTACAATGAGCAGTTCTTC
d_call: TRBD2; j_call: TRBJ2-7; clone_size: NA; v_call: TRBV5-1; cdr3_aa: CASSLVNSGMDYEQYF; cdr3_nt: TGCGCCAGCAGCTTGGTTAATAGCGGGATGGACTACGAGCAGTACTTC
d_call: NA; j_call: TRBJ2-2; clone_size: NA; v_call: TRBV6-1; cdr3_aa: CASSDLFLLSPSANTGELFF; cdr3_nt: TGTGCCAGCAGTGATCTATTCCTTCTGTCACCAAGCGCGAACACCGGGGAGCTGTTTTTT
d_call: TRBD2; j_call: TRBJ2-1; clone_size: NA; v_call: TRBV7-2; cdr3_aa: CASSLVPSGAYNEQFF; cdr3_nt: TGTGCCAGCAGCTTAGTTCCTAGCGGGGCCTACAATGAGCAGTTCTTC
d_call: NA; j_call: TRBJ1-3; clone_size: NA; v_call: TRBV18; cdr3_aa: CASSPLMLRGGDSGNTIYF; cdr3_nt: TGTGCCAGCTCACCACTCATGTTGCGAGGGGGGGACTCTGGAAACACCATATATTTT
d_call: TRBD2; j_call: TRBJ2-7; clone_size: NA; v_call: TRBV6-5; cdr3_aa: CASSYFSGSGVEQYF; cdr3_nt: TGTGCCAGCAGTTACTTTAGCGGGAGTGGGGTCGAGCAGTACTTC
d_call: NA; j_call: TRBJ2-3; clone_size: NA; v_call: TRBV5-1; cdr3_aa: CASSSSQGGTDTQYF; cdr3_nt: TGCGCCAGCAGCTCCTCGCAGGGTGGCACAGATACGCAGTATTTT
d_call: NA; j_call: TRBJ1-2; clone_size: NA; v_call: TRBV19; cdr3_aa: CASSPPGYPSGYTF; cdr3_nt: TGTGCCAGTAGCCCCCCCGGGTACCCCTCTGGCTACACCTTC
d_call: TRBD2; j_call: TRBJ2-7; clone_size: NA; v_call: TRBV6-6; cdr3_aa: CASSSGGSRFEQYF; cdr3_nt: TGTGCCAGCAGTTCGGGGGGTAGTAGATTTGAGCAGTACTTC
d_call: TRBD1; j_call: TRBJ2-7; clone_size: NA; v_call: TRBV7-9; cdr3_aa: CASSRTGAYEQYF; cdr3_nt: TGTGCCAGCAGCCGGACAGGAGCCTACGAGCAGTACTTC
d_call: TRBD1; j_call: TRBJ1-4; clone_size: NA; v_call: TRBV7-2; cdr3_aa: CASSPNTGAANEKLFF; cdr3_nt: TGTGCCAGCAGCCCCAATACAGGGGCCGCTAATGAAAAACTGTTTTTT
d_call: NA; j_call: TRBJ2-1; clone_size: NA; v_call: TRBV7-3; cdr3_aa: CASSLNLVAAQFF; cdr3_nt: TGTGCCAGCAGCTTAAATTTGGTAGCAGCGCAGTTCTTC
d_call: TRBD1; j_call: TRBJ2-1; clone_size: NA; v_call: TRBV30; cdr3_aa: CAWKDPRDSSGNEQFF; cdr3_nt: TGTGCCTGGAAAGACCCCCGGGACAGCTCGGGGAATGAGCAGTTCTTC
d_call: TRBD1; j_call: TRBJ2-1; clone_size: NA; v_call: TRBV19; cdr3_aa: CASSRGGQAHEQFF; cdr3_nt: TGTGCCAGTTCGAGAGGGGGCCAGGCCCATGAGCAGTTCTTC
d_call: NA; j_call: TRBJ1-4; clone_size: NA; v_call: TRBV2; cdr3_aa: CASSGSGEEKLFF; cdr3_nt: TGTGCCAGCAGTGGGAGCGGGGAAGAAAAACTGTTTTTT
d_call: NA; j_call: TRBJ2-6; clone_size: NA; v_call: TRBV4-1; cdr3_aa: CASSQDLDALASGANVLTF; cdr3_nt: TGCGCCAGCAGCCAAGATCTGGACGCCTTGGCTTCTGGGGCCAACGTCCTGACTTTC
d_call: TRBD2; j_call: TRBJ2-1; clone_size: NA; v_call: TRBV28; cdr3_aa: CATRRGSGRGGSYNEQFF; cdr3_nt: TGTGCCACACGCCGGGGTAGCGGGAGAGGAGGCTCCTACAATGAGCAGTTCTTC
d_call: TRBD2; j_call: TRBJ2-5; clone_size: NA; v_call: TRBV5-4; cdr3_aa: CASSLVEAGTETQYF; cdr3_nt: TGTGCCAGCAGCTTGGTCGAAGCGGGGACGGAGACCCAGTACTTC
d_call: NA; j_call: TRBJ1-1; clone_size: NA; v_call: TRBV10-3; cdr3_aa: CAISEGLGSEAFF; cdr3_nt: TGTGCCATCAGTGAGGGGCTTGGTTCTGAAGCTTTCTTT
d_call: NA; j_call: TRBJ1-2; clone_size: NA; v_call: TRBV15; cdr3_aa: CATSSRYGYTF; cdr3_nt: TGTGCCACCAGCAGCAGGTATGGCTACACCTTC
d_call: NA; j_call: TRBJ1-1; clone_size: NA; v_call: TRBV7-9; cdr3_aa: CASSLQGGDTEAFF; cdr3_nt: TGTGCCAGCAGCTTGCAGGGTGGGGACACTGAAGCTTTCTTT
d_call: NA; j_call: TRBJ2-7; clone_size: once; v_call: TRBV15; cdr3_aa: CATSRVVIGGTIDDEQYF; cdr3_nt: TGTGCCACCAGCAGAGTGGTTATAGGGGGGACTATCGACGACGAGCAGTACTTC
d_call: TRBD2; j_call: TRBJ2-5; clone_size: NA; v_call: TRBV5-4; cdr3_aa: CASSFGGREWETQYF; cdr3_nt: TGTGCCAGCAGCTTCGGCGGGAGGGAATGGGAGACCCAGTACTTC
d_call: NA; j_call: TRBJ2-7; clone_size: NA; v_call: TRBV6-5; cdr3_aa: CASSYSTSNYEQYF; cdr3_nt: TGTGCCAGCAGTTACTCGACGTCTAACTACGAGCAGTACTTC
d_call: TRBD1; j_call: TRBJ1-2; clone_size: NA; v_call: TRBV2; cdr3_aa: CASSGQGLGTYGYTF; cdr3_nt: TGTGCCAGCAGTGGACAGGGGTTAGGGACATATGGCTACACCTTC
d_call: NA; j_call: TRBJ2-4; clone_size: NA; v_call: TRBV11-2; cdr3_aa: CASTATENIQYF; cdr3_nt: TGTGCCAGCACGGCGACAGAAAACATTCAGTACTTC
d_call: NA; j_call: TRBJ2-3; clone_size: NA; v_call: TRBV6-1; cdr3_aa: CASNRPFTDTQYF; cdr3_nt: TGTGCCAGCAACCGGCCGTTCACAGATACGCAGTATTTT
d_call: TRBD1; j_call: TRBJ1-2; clone_size: NA; v_call: TRBV5-1; cdr3_aa: CASSLLGQGADGYTF; cdr3_nt: TGCGCCAGCAGCTTGTTAGGACAGGGGGCTGATGGCTACACCTTC
d_call: TRBD2; j_call: TRBJ2-7; clone_size: NA; v_call: TRBV9; cdr3_aa: CASSGGLEGGEQYF; cdr3_nt: TGTGCCAGCAGCGGGGGACTAGAAGGGGGCGAGCAGTACTTC
d_call: NA; j_call: TRBJ2-7; clone_size: NA; v_call: TRBV5-6; cdr3_aa: CASSLGQQGYEQYF; cdr3_nt: TGTGCCAGCAGCTTGGGCCAGCAGGGCTACGAGCAGTACTTC
d_call: TRBD1; j_call: TRBJ1-1; clone_size: once; v_call: TRBV29-1; cdr3_aa: CSDRTGNIMNTEAFF; cdr3_nt: TGCAGCGATCGGACAGGGAACATAATGAACACTGAAGCTTTCTTT
d_call: NA; j_call: TRBJ1-4; clone_size: once; v_call: TRBV7-9; cdr3_aa: CASSLVAGTWGEKLFF; cdr3_nt: TGTGCCAGCAGCTTAGTAGCCGGGACCTGGGGTGAAAAACTGTTTTTT
d_call: TRBD1; j_call: TRBJ2-7; clone_size: NA; v_call: TRBV5-4; cdr3_aa: CASSSQGAGYEQYF; cdr3_nt: TGTGCCAGCAGCTCTCAGGGGGCTGGCTACGAGCAGTACTTC
d_call: NA; j_call: TRBJ2-3; clone_size: NA; v_call: TRBV30; cdr3_aa: CAWSRVGANTDTQYF; cdr3_nt: TGTGCCTGGTCTCGGGTAGGAGCCAACACAGATACGCAGTATTTT
d_call: NA; j_call: TRBJ2-4; clone_size: NA; v_call: TRBV19; cdr3_aa: CASTTTNLAKNIQYF; cdr3_nt: TGTGCCAGTACCACGACAAATCTAGCCAAAAACATTCAGTACTTC